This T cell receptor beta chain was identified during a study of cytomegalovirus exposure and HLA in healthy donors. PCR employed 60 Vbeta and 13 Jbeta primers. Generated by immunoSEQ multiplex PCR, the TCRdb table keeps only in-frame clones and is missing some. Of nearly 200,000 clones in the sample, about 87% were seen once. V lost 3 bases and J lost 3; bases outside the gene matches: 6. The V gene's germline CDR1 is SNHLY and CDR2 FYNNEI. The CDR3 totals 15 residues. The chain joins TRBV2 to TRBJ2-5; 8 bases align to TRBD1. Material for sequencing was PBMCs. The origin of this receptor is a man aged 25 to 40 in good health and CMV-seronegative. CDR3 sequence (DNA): TGTGCCAGCAGTGACCCCGGGACAGGTGAAGAGACCCAGTACTTC. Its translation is CASSDPGTGEETQYF.